Here is one TCR beta chain with its context. TCRB transcripts that were expressed got sequenced, as all of the isolated RNA had been reverse transcribed. TCRdb's copy holds only in-frame clones and misses some; the assay was immunoSEQ multiplex PCR. The sample holds under 250,000 clones, 13% to 15% seen once. This sample was included in a study of beta chain features in type 1 diabetes. A CD45RO/CCR7/CD25/CD127/CD95/CD27 panel sorted naive, central memory, regulatory and stem cell-like memory CD4+ cells. The origin of this receptor is a woman in her forties in good health. The sequenced sample was naive CD4+ T cells from blood.

As DNA, the CDR3 is TGTGCCAGCAGCCGAGACGAACAGGGAGCTTTGGGTCTTGGAAACACCATATATTTT. Amino acid sequence: CASSRDEQGALGLGNTIYF. The rearrangement joins TRBV14 to TRBJ1-3, with D perhaps TRBD1 (6 bases). From germline, CDR1 is SGHDN and CDR2 FVKESK. The V gene lost 4 bases and the J gene lost 3 bases, with 25 bases spanning the gap. This CDR3 is 19 amino acids long.